The source of this T cell receptor (beta chain) is a study of CD8 T cells in ankylosing spondylitis. In germline, CDR1 is LNHNV, CDR2 YYDKDF (reference sequence). Trimming stripped 0 bases from V and 10 bases from J, with 17 bases between. The CDR3 consists of 15 residues. TCRdb reanalysed the 5' RACE reads using MiXCR and keeps one entry per CDR3 protein. The sample lists some 87,000 distinct CDR3 sequences; 27% were seen once. This clonotype came up a few times. What it recognizes is unknown. Whole-study results and caveats: The authors reported significant enrichment of disease-linked clones in matched ankylosing spondylitis synovial fluid.

This clonotype originated in a male donor with ankylosing spondylitis or in good health (not recorded which). The chain uses TRBV15 and TRBJ2-3, with unresolved D. Material for sequencing was blood, either unsorted or a sorted T cell fraction (not recorded which). The DNA of the CDR3 is TGTGCCACCAGCAGAGATGCGGCTAGATCTGACGCGCAGTATTTT. It translates to CATSRDAARSDAQYF.